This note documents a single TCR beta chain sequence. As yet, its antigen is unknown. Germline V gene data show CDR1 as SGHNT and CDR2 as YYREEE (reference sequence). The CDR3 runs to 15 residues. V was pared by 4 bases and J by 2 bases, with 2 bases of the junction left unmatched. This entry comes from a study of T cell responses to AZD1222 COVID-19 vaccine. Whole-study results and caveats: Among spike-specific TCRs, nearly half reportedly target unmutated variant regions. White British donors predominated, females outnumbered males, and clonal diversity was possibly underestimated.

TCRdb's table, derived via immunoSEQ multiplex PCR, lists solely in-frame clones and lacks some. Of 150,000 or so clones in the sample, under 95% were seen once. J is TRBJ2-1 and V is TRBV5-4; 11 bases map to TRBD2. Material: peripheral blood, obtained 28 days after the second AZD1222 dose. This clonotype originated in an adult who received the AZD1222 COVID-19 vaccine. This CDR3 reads CASSQGLAAYNEQFF. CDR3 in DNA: TGTGCCAGCAGCCAGGGACTAGCGGCCTACAATGAGCAGTTCTTC.